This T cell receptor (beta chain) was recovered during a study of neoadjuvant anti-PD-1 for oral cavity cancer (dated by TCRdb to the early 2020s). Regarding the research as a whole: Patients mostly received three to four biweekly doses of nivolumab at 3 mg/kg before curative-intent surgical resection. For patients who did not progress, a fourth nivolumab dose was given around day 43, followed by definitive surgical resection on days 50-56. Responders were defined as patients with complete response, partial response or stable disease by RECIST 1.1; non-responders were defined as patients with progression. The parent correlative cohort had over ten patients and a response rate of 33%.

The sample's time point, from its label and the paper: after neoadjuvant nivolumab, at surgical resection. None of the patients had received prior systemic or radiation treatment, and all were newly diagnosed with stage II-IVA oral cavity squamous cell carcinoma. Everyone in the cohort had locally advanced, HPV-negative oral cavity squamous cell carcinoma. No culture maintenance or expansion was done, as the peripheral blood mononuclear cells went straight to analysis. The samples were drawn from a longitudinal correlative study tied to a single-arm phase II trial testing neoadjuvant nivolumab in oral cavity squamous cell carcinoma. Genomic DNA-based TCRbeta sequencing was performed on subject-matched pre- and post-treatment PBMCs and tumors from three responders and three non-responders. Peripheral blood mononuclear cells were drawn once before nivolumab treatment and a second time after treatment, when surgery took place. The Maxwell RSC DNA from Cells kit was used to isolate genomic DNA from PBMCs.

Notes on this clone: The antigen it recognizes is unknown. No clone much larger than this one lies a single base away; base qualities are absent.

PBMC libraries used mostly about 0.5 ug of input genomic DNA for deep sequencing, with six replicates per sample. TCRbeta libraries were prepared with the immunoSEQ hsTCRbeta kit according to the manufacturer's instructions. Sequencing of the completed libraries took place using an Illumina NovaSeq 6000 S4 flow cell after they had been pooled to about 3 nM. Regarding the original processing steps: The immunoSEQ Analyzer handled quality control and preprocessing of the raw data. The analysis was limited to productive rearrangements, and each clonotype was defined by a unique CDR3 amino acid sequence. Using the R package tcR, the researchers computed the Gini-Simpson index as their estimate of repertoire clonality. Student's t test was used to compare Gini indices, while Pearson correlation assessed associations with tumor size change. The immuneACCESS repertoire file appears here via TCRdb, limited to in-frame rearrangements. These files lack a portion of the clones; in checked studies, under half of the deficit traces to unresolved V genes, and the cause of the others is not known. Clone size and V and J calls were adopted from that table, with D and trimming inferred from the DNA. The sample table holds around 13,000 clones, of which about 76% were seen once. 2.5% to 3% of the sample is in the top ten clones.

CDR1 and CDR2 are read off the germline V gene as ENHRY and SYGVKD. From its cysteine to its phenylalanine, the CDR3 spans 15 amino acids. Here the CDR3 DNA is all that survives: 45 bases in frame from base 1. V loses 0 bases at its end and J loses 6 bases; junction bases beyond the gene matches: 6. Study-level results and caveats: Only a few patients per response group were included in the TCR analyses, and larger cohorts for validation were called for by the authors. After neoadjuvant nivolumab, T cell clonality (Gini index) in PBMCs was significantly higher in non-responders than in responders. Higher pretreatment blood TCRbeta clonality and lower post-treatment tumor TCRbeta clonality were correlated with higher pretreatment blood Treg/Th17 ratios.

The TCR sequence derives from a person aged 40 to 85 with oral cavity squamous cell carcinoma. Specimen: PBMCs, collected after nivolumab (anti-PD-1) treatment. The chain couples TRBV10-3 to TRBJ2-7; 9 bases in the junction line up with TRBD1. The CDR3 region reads CAISESTGGELEQYF. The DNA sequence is TGTGCCATCAGTGAGTCCACAGGGGGCGAACTCGAGCAGTACTTC.